Listed below are T cell receptor beta chains from one sample, sequenced in a study of T cells in Graves' hyperthyroidism and ophthalmopathy. In TCRdb, the multiplex PCR reads were re-called with MiXCR into one record per CDR3 protein. Here the sample spans 360,000 or so distinct CDR3 sequences, roughly 15% being singletons. Source material: blood. The receptors derive from a woman aged 60-75 years with Graves' ophthalmopathy. Each CDR3 is given with its conserved first and last residue. The D gene is left open where the match is weak. Clone size is shown for a subset of rows, as once, few, many or a class of expanded clone.

size	J	V	D	length	CDR3	DNA
.	TRBJ2-5	TRBV5-1	.	15	CASSFGPGTEETQYF	TGCGCCAGCAGCTTTGGTCCAGGCACCGAAGAGACCCAGTACTTC
few	TRBJ2-1	TRBV20-1	TRBD2	14	CSVASGTSLNEQFF	TGCAGTGTGGCTAGCGGAACGTCCCTCAATGAGCAGTTCTTC
.	TRBJ1-4	TRBV6-1	.	13	CASSLDLNEKLFF	TGTGCCAGCAGTCTTGATCTAAATGAAAAACTGTTTTTT
many	TRBJ2-1	TRBV7-9	TRBD2	14	CASSLQGTSNEQFF	TGTGCCAGCAGCCTCCAGGGGACTAGCAATGAGCAGTTCTTC
.	TRBJ2-3	TRBV9	TRBD2	16	CASSVALAGSTDTQYF	TGTGCCAGCAGCGTAGCACTAGCGGGAAGCACAGATACGCAGTATTTT
.	TRBJ2-2	TRBV12-3/TRBV12-4	.	12	CAGTRTGGELFF	TGTGCCGGCACCCGGACGGGCGGGGAGCTGTTTTTT
many	TRBJ2-7	TRBV24-1	TRBD2	15	CATSDDPAGGAEQYF	TGTGCCACCAGTGACGACCCAGCGGGAGGCGCCGAGCAGTACTTC
.	TRBJ1-2	TRBV30	.	11	CAWTQLGGYTF	TGTGCCTGGACCCAGCTAGGTGGCTACACCTTC
few	TRBJ1-1	TRBV10-3	TRBD1	15	CAISEGQGVITEAFF	TGTGCCATCAGTGAAGGACAGGGTGTGATCACTGAAGCTTTCTTT
few	TRBJ2-6	TRBV5-1	TRBD2	18	CASSLTSGIGSGANVLTF	TGCGCCAGCAGCTTAACTAGCGGGATCGGCTCTGGGGCCAACGTCCTGACTTTC
many	TRBJ2-3	TRBV5-1	.	15	CASREGRTSTDTQYF	TGCGCCAGCAGGGAAGGACGGACCAGCACAGATACGCAGTATTTT
.	TRBJ1-2	TRBV28	.	13	CATLQAGGSGYTF	TGTGCCACCCTTCAGGCGGGGGGCTCTGGCTACACCTTC
many	TRBJ2-5	TRBV9	TRBD2	17	CASSPQGTSLSGETQYF	TGTGCCAGCAGCCCCCAAGGGACTAGCTTATCCGGAGAGACCCAGTACTTC
few	TRBJ2-5	TRBV28	TRBD1	14	CASGTGRYQETQYF	TGTGCCAGCGGGACAGGGAGGTACCAAGAGACCCAGTACTTC
.	TRBJ1-5	TRBV4-2	TRBD1	15	CASSQDQGAIQPQHF	TGTGCCAGCAGCCAAGATCAGGGGGCTATTCAGCCCCAGCATTTT
.	TRBJ1-2	TRBV29-1	.	12	CSVGQSNYGYTF	TGCAGCGTTGGACAATCTAACTATGGCTACACCTTC
many	TRBJ1-5	TRBV28	TRBD1	15	CASSESGGQDQPQHF	TGTGCCAGCAGTGAATCCGGGGGACAGGATCAGCCCCAGCATTTT
.	TRBJ2-7	TRBV19	TRBD2	15	CASSIQAGAPSEQYF	TGTGCCAGTAGTATACAGGCGGGAGCCCCTTCCGAGCAGTACTTC
.	TRBJ1-2	TRBV6-1	TRBD1	13	CASGRQGLEGYTF	TGTGCCAGCGGCAGACAGGGGCTGGAAGGCTACACCTTC
many	TRBJ2-3	TRBV25-1	.	16	CASSESSGGLVDTQYF	TGTGCCAGCAGTGAATCCTCCGGCGGGCTCGTAGATACGCAGTATTTT
.	TRBJ2-7	TRBV5-1	TRBD2	15	CAGSPGRVGFDEQYF	TGCGCCGGCAGCCCGGGGAGGGTTGGGTTCGACGAGCAGTACTTC
many	TRBJ1-1	TRBV6-1	TRBD1	16	CASSPGTGEVGTEAFF	TGTGCCAGCAGCCCCGGGACAGGAGAGGTCGGCACTGAAGCTTTCTTT
.	TRBJ1-4	TRBV2	.	13	CASRRGKGEKLFF	TGTGCCAGCCGCAGGGGAAAGGGTGAAAAACTGTTTTTT
.	TRBJ2-5	TRBV12-3/TRBV12-4	.	16	CASSSSPAAGQETQYF	TGTGCCAGCAGTTCCTCCCCCGCAGCAGGCCAAGAGACCCAGTACTTC
few	TRBJ1-5	TRBV7-2	.	14	CASSRLQGAGPQHF	TGTGCCAGCAGCAGACTACAGGGCGCTGGGCCCCAGCATTTT
many	TRBJ2-7	TRBV30	TRBD1	15	CAWMRQGLNSYEQYF	TGTGCCTGGATGAGACAGGGTCTCAACTCCTACGAGCAGTACTTC
.	TRBJ2-3	TRBV6-1	.	12	CASSRGQDTQYF	TGTGCCAGCAGCCGCGGACAGGATACGCAGTATTTT
.	TRBJ2-3	TRBV6-2/TRBV6-3	TRBD2	19	CASSSSSLQAGGPRDTQYF	TGTGCCAGCAGTTCCTCCTCCCTACAAGCGGGAGGGCCTAGAGATACGCAGTATTTT